These T cell receptor beta chains were read from a single sample in a study of STAT5B mutations in CD4+ large granular lymphocyte leukemia. Measured with immunoSEQ multiplex PCR; TCRdb has only the in-frame clones, and not every one. This repertoire shows under 40,000 clones, 60% to 80% found once; its top ten account for approximately 0.45%. The sample comprised CD4+ T cells from blood buffy coats. The receptors were gathered from a human donor in good health. The CDR3 runs from the conserved cysteine through the conserved F or W. A D gene is named only where the DNA matches it firmly. Clone size is shown for a subset of rows, as once, few, many or a class of expanded clone.

v_call	clone_size	d_call	j_call	cdr3_nt	cdr3_aa
TRBV25-1	few	TRBD2	TRBJ2-5	TGTGCCACTCAATCGGGGGGAAGGTGGGAGACCCAGTACTTC	CATQSGGRWETQYF
TRBV4-2	NA	NA	TRBJ1-3	TGTGCCAGCAGCCGGACCGACGGGTCGGGAGGAAACACCATATATTTT	CASSRTDGSGGNTIYF
TRBV4-1	few	TRBD1	TRBJ1-2	TGCGCCAGCAGCCAAGAAATTGGGACAGCCTACTATGGCTACACCTTC	CASSQEIGTAYYGYTF
TRBV6-1	NA	NA	TRBJ1-4	TGTGCCAGCAGTGAATCGTTAATGGGGAACACTAATGAAAAACTGTTTTTT	CASSESLMGNTNEKLFF
TRBV19	NA	NA	TRBJ2-1	TGTGCCAGTAGTATCGCGGGATACAATGAGCAGTTCTTC	CASSIAGYNEQFF
TRBV7-8	NA	NA	TRBJ1-2	TGTGCCAGCAGCACCGGACGGGCTAACTATGGCTACACCTTC	CASSTGRANYGYTF
TRBV30	few	NA	TRBJ1-1	TGTGCCTGGAGCGGCACCCCAAGTGAAGCTTTCTTT	CAWSGTPSEAFF
TRBV6-1	NA	NA	TRBJ1-2	TGTGCCAGCAGTGAAGCGGACGGGAAAACCTATGGCTACACCTTC	CASSEADGKTYGYTF
TRBV10-3	NA	NA	TRBJ1-1	TGTGCCATCAGTCAACTGCGGGGATCGAACACTGAAGCTTTCTTT	CAISQLRGSNTEAFF
TRBV18	NA	NA	TRBJ1-2	TGTGCCAGCTCACCCCCCGGCGGCGGCTACACCTTC	CASSPPGGGYTF
TRBV19	NA	NA	TRBJ1-6	TGTGCCAGTAGTATAACGGGTAGCGTGTATAATTCACCCCTCCACTTT	CASSITGSVYNSPLHF
TRBV27	NA	NA	TRBJ2-5	TGTGCCAGCAGTTTCTCAGGTAGTTCGGCCCAGTACTTC	CASSFSGSSAQYF
TRBV19	few	NA	TRBJ1-1	TGTGCCAGTAGTATTCTCACAGATAACACTGAAGCTTTCTTT	CASSILTDNTEAFF
TRBV5-6	once	TRBD1	TRBJ1-5	TGTGCCAGCAGCTCACAGGGGCAGGCCAATCAGCCCCAGCATTTT	CASSSQGQANQPQHF
TRBV2	NA	NA	TRBJ1-1	TGTGCCAGTCCAGGGGTCACTGAAGCTTTCTTT	CASPGVTEAFF
TRBV6-6	NA	NA	TRBJ1-5	TGTGCCAGCAGTTACTCGAGCCAGGCCCCCTCGCCCCAGCATTTT	CASSYSSQAPSPQHF